This T cell receptor beta chain was captured in a study of CD8 T cells in Susac syndrome. Controls were drawn from healthy donors and were matched for age and sex. Random hexamers served to reverse transcribe roughly 0.45 to 1 ug RNA. immunoSEQ multiplex PCR amplified TCR beta CDR3 across 54 Vbeta, 13 Jbeta. One entry per CDR3 protein, called by TCRdb with MiXCR from the immunoSEQ multiplex PCR reads. Among some 120,000 distinct CDR3 sequences listed, 90% to 95% were seen once. The CDR3 extends over 15 amino acids. Trimming shortened V by 3 bases and J by 7 bases, and 15 bases separated the two germline ends.

This TCR came from a human donor in good health. The chain links TRBV12-3 or TRBV12-4 to TRBJ2-2; weak D call: TRBD1 (6 bases). The specimen was CD4+ T cells from PBMCs. The CDR3 coding sequence is TGTGCCAGCAGTTTTTCGGCAGGGGCCGGCGGGGAGCTGTTTTTT. Translation: CASSFSAGAGGELFF.